This T cell receptor beta chain was identified in a study of blood T cell repertoires in COVID-19 (dated by TCRdb to the early 2020s). About the study as a whole: The collaborator samples originated in the United States, Italy and Spain and spanned the acute and convalescent phases of COVID-19. The material from the prospective study consisted of cDNA or gDNA derived from T cells, B-cell-depleted T cells, or PBMCs. The dataset comprised deeply sampled blood TCRbeta repertoires from subjects exposed to, actively infected with, or recovered from COVID-19. A freely available public database, intended as a resource for researchers studying the immune response to SARS-CoV-2, is where the repertoires were released. The samples were drawn from the first 160 participants of the ongoing ImmuneRACE study and from over a thousand subjects provided by 6 global collaborators. Sample metadata almost always included a de-identified subject ID, COVID-19 status, age in years and sex. Where HLA class I and class II types were available, the types were taken from metadata supplied by the sample provider, not from assay-based typing.

V has 2 bases trimmed and J has 5 bases trimmed; junction bases matching no gene number 4. CDR1 and CDR2, looked up from the germline V gene (reference sequence), are LGHDT and YNNKEL. The CDR3 numbers 16 residues from cysteine through phenylalanine. Only CDR3 DNA is held: 48 bases, read in frame from base 1. About this clone: Its antigen is not yet known. The input lacks base qualities; no much larger clone sits a single base away.

In the prospective study, participants were roughly 18 to 95 years old, resided in around 25 geographic areas of the United States, and were enrolled through a virtual design. In the prospective study, cohorts were assigned on the basis of participant-reported clinical history obtained from a screening survey and a study questionnaire. Recovered participants in ImmuneRACE Cohort 3 were defined by two consecutive negative NP/OP PCR tests, clearance by a healthcare professional, or resolution of symptoms. Each participant in the prospective study had whole blood, serum and a nasopharyngeal or oropharyngeal swab collected by mobile phlebotomists. Additional blood draws and questionnaires over an approximately two-month period could optionally be provided by prospective study participants. Prospective study blood samples were shipped either frozen or at room temperature before DNA extraction. Overall study results and their limits: The quantity of clinical and demographic metadata differed by source and by participant and was supplied without curation.

TCRbeta CDR3 regions were amplified from genomic DNA by means of the immunoSEQ Assay, a bias-controlled multiplex PCR. Processing in the source paper ran as follows. The number of nucleated cells in each sample was estimated by amplification of reference gene primers within the assay. To quantify the absolute abundance of each unique TCRbeta CDR3 rearrangement, sequence reads were collapsed and filtered. For each sample, productive Simpson clonality was calculated by taking the square root of Simpson's diversity index across productive rearrangements. TCRdb retrieved this table from immuneACCESS and kept in-frame rearrangements only. Not all clones are present; in checked studies, unresolved V genes account for under half, and no reason is known for the remainder. V and J calls and clone size are as listed in that table; D and trimming were resolved from the DNA. The sample table contains about 280,000 clones; only one count was recorded for about 85% of them. The ten largest account for roughly 2.5% of the sample.

Sequenced input: PBMCs or T cells enriched from blood (not recorded which). This sequence uses TRBV3-1 (or the pseudogene TRBV3-2) and TRBJ2-2, with 11 central nucleotides matching TRBD2. The TCR was taken from a woman between 50 and 59 years old who had recovered from COVID-19. The CDR3 region has the sequence CASSQYLAGGTGELFF. The nucleotide sequence reads TGTGCCAGCAGCCAATATTTAGCGGGGGGGACCGGGGAGCTGTTTTTT.